Listed below are T cell receptor beta chains from one sample, sequenced in a study of metastatic and nonmetastatic thyroid tumors. TCRdb reprocessed the PCR reads using MiXCR. The sample contains some 35,000 clones, less than 40% of which appear only once. The specimen sequenced was tumor tissue. The receptors were sampled from a female donor with papillary thyroid cancer or a benign thyroid nodule (not recorded which). Some clones in this sample may be carry-over from other donors' samples. The conserved cysteine and the conserved F or W are not part of the CDR3 here.

TRBJ1-2 TRBV12-3/TRBV12-4 ASIFDSQNYCYT
TRBJ2-3 TRBV10-1 ASSRYKQEDTQY
TRBJ2-6 TRBV2 ASSRTVGGANVLT
TRBJ2-7 TRBV27 ASGGSDEQY
TRBJ2-7 TRBV7-8 ASSLGPGTSWYEQY
TRBJ1-5 TRBV2 ASSTSNQPQH
TRBJ2-7 TRBV28 ASSPTGGVSKEQY
TRBJ2-7 TRBV9 ASSVDGRSSYEQY
TRBJ2-3 TRBV6-1 ASSPISGDTQY
TRBJ2-7 TRBV6-5 ASSSTGGSYEQY
TRBJ2-5 TRBV20-1 SARDSEGLTETQY
TRBJ2-7 TRBV5-1 ASRQGYEQY
TRBJ2-3 TRBV11-2 ASSLGRGGGTDTQY
TRBJ2-5 TRBV30 AWSPGQGQTQY
TRBJ2-5 TRBV5-1 ASSLNQETQY
TRBJ1-2 TRBV2 ASKRGRKNNPSGYT
TRBJ1-6 TRBV6-1 ASRNAGSRNSPLH
TRBJ1-4 TRBV6-5 ASSTGAVEKLF
TRBJ2-2 TRBV28 ASTTQGVRNTGELF
TRBJ2-5 TRBV7-8 ASSEGLFQETQY
TRBJ2-3 TRBV12-3/TRBV12-4 ASSGTISTDTQY
TRBJ2-1 TRBV12-5 ASGFDKGNEQF